The clone carrying this T cell receptor beta chain was picked up a small number of times. What it recognizes is unknown. V was pared by 0 bases and J by 7 bases, with 10 bases between. The CDR3 totals 15 residues. The germline V gene encodes CDR1 SGHDN and CDR2 FVKESK. Combining a sample-barcoded 5' primer with a J-beta primer mix, a second PCR ran for 7 to 11 cycles. TCRdb fed the 5' RACE reads into MiXCR, producing one record per CDR3 protein. The data hold about 670,000 distinct CDR3 sequences, with approximately 40% observed a single time. This entry is derived from a study of blood T cells in healthy people across ages. The study, taken as a whole, reports: PBMCs that were unsorted prevented a conclusive naive versus antigen-experienced comparison. Roughly linear age-related decline in beta diversity appeared, significant by age roughly 40. Strong correlation was found linking TCR beta diversity to naive T cell percentage. Lack of knowledge of donor CMV status possibly confounded expanded clonotype changes.

The receptor comes from a man aged 80 or over in good health. The sequencing input was blood. V is TRBV14 and J is TRBJ1-6, with unresolved D. The CDR3 DNA follows: TGTGCCAGCAGCCAAGATCGAGTGGGAAATTCACCCCTCCACTTT. Translation gives CASSQDRVGNSPLHF.